The T cell receptor beta chain under discussion was sequenced for a study of blood T cell repertoires in COVID-19. Overall study: Acute and convalescent COVID-19 samples came from the United States, Italy and Spain. The cDNA or gDNA used as material had been derived from T cells, B-cell-depleted T cells, or PBMCs.

The CDR3 totals 14 residues. Germline-derived CDR1 and CDR2 are SGHDT and YYEEEE. Between the trimmed V and J ends, which lost 6 bases and 10 bases, there was a span of 19 bases. In the original analysis: Researchers report that nucleated cell counts were estimated from reference gene primer amplification. The assay was immunoSEQ multiplex PCR, and TCRdb's table has in-frame clones only and misses some. Clone size and V and J calls were adopted from that table, with D and trimming inferred from the DNA. The sample has hundreds of thousands of clones, around 87% seen once. Sample: peripheral blood. This TCR came from a man in his 60s who had recovered from COVID-19. The rearrangement links TRBV5-6 to TRBJ1-4; TRBD1 is a possible D gene (6 bases). The CDR3 DNA is TGTGCCAGCACCACCTGGGACACCTCGGGAAAACTGTTTTTT. Amino acids: CASTTWDTSGKLFF.